Presented here are 12 T cell receptor beta chains from one specimen sequenced in a study of regulatory T cells in long-lasting Graves disease. Through Arm-PCR of CDR3 regions and iRepertoire HTBI primers, TCR beta libraries were built. MiXCR, applied by TCRdb to the multiplex PCR reads, yields one record per CDR3 protein. The sample holds 450,000 to 700,000 distinct CDR3 sequences, about 13% seen once. Documented time point: newly diagnosed GD, antithyroid drugs for less than 3 months. The TCR library used RNA extracted from PBMCs. The same data also contributed to another study, on T cells in Graves' hyperthyroidism and ophthalmopathy.

Sequenced here: peripheral blood mononuclear cells (PBMCs), sampled at new diagnosis, from a patient treated with antithyroid drugs. The receptors derive from a man aged 25-45 years with Graves disease.

This chain joins TRBV6-1 and TRBJ1-1; D unresolved. Trimming took 5 bases from V and 5 from J, leaving 15 bases between them. Germline CDR1 and CDR2: MNHNS and SASEGT. The CDR3 runs 14 residues. DNA of the CDR3: TGTGCCAGCAGTCGAACTTTTTCGGGGACTGAAGCTTTCTTT. Translating it yields CASSRTFSGTEAFF.

This clonotype was detected many times. It is likely a read error, because the conserved phenylalanine at the end of the CDR3 is missing. This chain links TRBV2 with TRBJ1-1, with D possibly TRBD1 on 5 matching bases. V was clipped by 5 bases and J by 5 bases, with 18 bases between them. Germline V gene lookup returns CDR1 SNHLY and CDR2 FYNNEI. This CDR3 region has 15 residues. CDR3 loop: CASSSGAGSVTEAFL. The CDR3, as DNA: TGTGCCAGCAGTTCCGGGGCAGGCTCTGTTACTGAAGCTTTCCTT.

This clonotype showed up many times. The V call is TRBV12-3 or TRBV12-4, the J call TRBJ2-7; D is ambiguous. This CDR3 contains 14 residues. Between the trimmed V and J ends, which lost 4 bases and 0 bases, there was a span of 10 bases. CDR3 in amino acids: CASSSGQLSYEQYF. The CDR3 region has the DNA TGTGCCAGCAGTTCCGGGCAGCTCTCCTACGAGCAGTACTTC.

This clonotype came up a few times. The genes are TRBV28 and TRBJ1-3; possible D gene TRBD1, 6 bases. Germline CDR1 reads MDHEN; CDR2 reads SYDVKM. Trimming took 5 bases from V and 0 from J, leaving 11 bases between them. This CDR3 contains 15 residues. In DNA form, the CDR3 reads TGTGCCAGCAGTACCCAGGGGAGCTCTGGAAACACCATATATTTT. Residues: CASSTQGSSGNTIYF.

This clonotype showed up just a few times. V and J are TRBV20-1 and TRBJ1-5, with D possibly TRBD1 on 6 matching bases. Germline V lookup: CDR1 DFQATT, CDR2 SNEGSKA (reference sequence). Trimming took 6 bases from V and 2 from J, leaving 20 bases between them. The CDR3 has 16 amino acids. CDR3 sequence: CSAELGGLYGNQPQHF. Written as DNA, the CDR3 is TGCAGTGCGGAACTTGGGGGGCTCTATGGCAATCAGCCCCAGCATTTT.

The sample holds many counts of this clonotype. The CDR3 loop reads CASSLANPGPLAGAFF. CDR3 nucleotides: TGTGCCAGCAGCTTAGCGAATCCAGGGCCCCTGGCTGGAGCTTTCTTT. The V gene is TRBV7-9, the J gene TRBJ1-1; TRBD1 might be the D (5 bases). The germline V and J ends were trimmed by 0 bases and 10 bases, with 21 bases remaining between them. In germline, CDR1 is SEHNR, CDR2 FQNEAQ (reference sequence). CDR3 length: 16 amino acids. Variable domain in full (rest from reference TRBV7-9 and TRBJ1-1): DTGVSQNPRHKITKRGQNVTFRCDPISEHNRLYWYRQTLGQGPEFLTYFQNEAQLEKSRLLSDRFSAERPKGSFSTLEIQRTEQGDSAMYLCASSLANPGPLAGAFFGQGTRLTVV.

This clonotype was picked up many times. V gene TRBV20-1 combines with J gene TRBJ2-3; weak D call: TRBD2 (6 bases). The CDR3 is 15 residues long. Trimming shortened V by 4 bases and J by 2 bases, and 16 bases separated the two germline ends. Looked up from germline, CDR1 is DFQATT and CDR2 is SNEGSKA (reference sequence). The CDR3 loop reads CSATVGGTTTDTQYF. As DNA, the CDR3 is TGCAGTGCTACCGTTGGCGGGACGACCACAGATACGCAGTATTTT.

The chain joins TRBV9 to TRBJ2-5; no reliable D call. V was cut by 2 bases and J by 5 bases, with 10 bases left in between. Germline V gene lookup returns CDR1 SGDLS and CDR2 YYNGEE. The CDR3 is 13 residues long. The CDR3 DNA reads TGTGCCAGCAGCGTTGACCCCAGGGAGACCCAGTACTTC. It codes for CASSVDPRETQYF.

On this clonotype itself: One end of the junction fails to match germline, which may point to a read error. The chain recombines TRBV3-1 with TRBJ2-1; 7 bases agree with TRBD2. Germline V gene sequence: CDR1 LGHDT, CDR2 YNNKEL (reference sequence). CDR3 length: 15 amino acids. CDR3 residues: CGRRAAGSSGNEQFF. The CDR3 DNA follows: TGCGGACGGAGGGCAGCGGGATCTTCGGGGAATGAGCAGTTCTTC.

This clonotype was seen at least ten times. This rearrangement joins TRBV29-1 to TRBJ2-1, with 10 bases lining up with TRBD2. Looked up from germline, CDR1 is SQVTM and CDR2 is ANQGSEA. J gave up 5 bases and V 7 bases, and 17 bases lay outside the gene matches. The CDR3 length is 17 residues. CDR3 DNA sequence: TGCAGCGCCCGGATTAGGGCCGGGACTAGCGTGGACAATGAGCAGTTCTTC. This translates into CSARIRAGTSVDNEQFF.

There are many counts of this clonotype. This chain joins TRBV5-1 and TRBJ2-5, with 12 positions matching TRBD2. The CDR3 consists of 14 residues. Germline CDR1 reads SGHRS; CDR2 reads YFSETQ. V lost 4 bases and J lost 2; bases outside the gene matches: 0. The CDR3 sequence is CASSGTSGQETQYF. CDR3 DNA: TGCGCCAGCAGCGGGACTAGCGGGCAAGAGACCCAGTACTTC.

This clonotype was detected a few times. The chain has TRBV18 and TRBJ1-2; D is undetermined. Trimming took off 2 bases at V and 5 bases at J, with 15 bases between the two ends. CDR1 KGHSH and CDR2 LQKENI come from the germline V gene. The CDR3 has 15 amino acids. The CDR3 spells CASSPGRGLKYGYTF. For the CDR3, the DNA is TGTGCCAGCTCACCAGGGCGGGGATTGAAATATGGCTACACCTTC.